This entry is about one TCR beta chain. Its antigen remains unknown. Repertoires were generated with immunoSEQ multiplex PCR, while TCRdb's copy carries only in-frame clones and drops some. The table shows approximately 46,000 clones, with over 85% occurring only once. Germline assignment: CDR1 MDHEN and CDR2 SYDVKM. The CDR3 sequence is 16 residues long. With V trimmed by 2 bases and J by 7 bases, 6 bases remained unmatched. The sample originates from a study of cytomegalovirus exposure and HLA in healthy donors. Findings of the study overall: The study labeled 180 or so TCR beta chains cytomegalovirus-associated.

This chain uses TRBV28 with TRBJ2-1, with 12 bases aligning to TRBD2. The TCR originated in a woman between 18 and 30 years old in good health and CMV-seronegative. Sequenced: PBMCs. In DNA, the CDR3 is TGTGCCAGCAGTTTACTAGCGGGGGGGTTCAGGAATGAGCAGTTCTTC. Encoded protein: CASSLLAGGFRNEQFF.